Listed below are T cell receptor beta chains from one sample, sequenced in a study of shared clonotypes between healthy human individuals. Profiling relied on immunoSEQ multiplex PCR, and the TCRdb table lists in-frame clones only, not all of them. The sample holds 2 million to 2.5 million clones, about 94% seen once. Sequencing input: naive CD4+ T cells sorted from blood. The receptor set was obtained from a young man in good health. CDR3s leave out the opening cysteine and the closing phenylalanine or tryptophan.

V | CDR3
TRBV9 | ASSVGTTDTQY
TRBV25-1 | ASTPGGWSENTQY
TRBV2 | ASSLQDGQGAAGELF
TRBV5-1 | ASSFISAKSYEQY
TRBV7-2 | ASSLQRGGEQY
TRBV19 | ASMGQHLRQSGNTIY
TRBV5-1 | ASSPGRGTYNEQF
TRBV5-4 | ASSSASGTSNTGELF
TRBV28 | ASRDRGRTDTQY
TRBV5-6 | ASSLESYRVKNEKLF
TRBV6-6 | ASSYGFSGELF
TRBV6-1 | ASGGFSPPSPLH
TRBV5-4 | ASSAGGTGDYGYT
TRBV9 | ASSVGGAPTDTQY
TRBV6-1 | ASSATPGRESYEQY
TRBV5-1 | ASRSTGEWGTEAF
TRBV30 | AWGNRDTQY
TRBV7-9 | ASSLRGGATEQY
TRBV29-1 | SVASRLNTEAF
TRBV15 | ATRLAGGPGELF
TRBV30 | AWSAPRDMGNYGYT
TRBV28 | ASSLLSWDREQPQH
TRBV18 | ASSGQETQY
TRBV7-7 | ASSARRQGIETQY
TRBV28 | ASTTRMNTGELF
TRBV6-1 | ASRPSGGTSYEQY
TRBV6-5 | ASSYSRYQETQY
TRBV6-5 | ASSLSRQYEQY
TRBV21-1 | ASSKENWQNYGYT
TRBV6-6 | ASSRTGRAEKLF
TRBV6-5 | ASRADRAVNYGYT
TRBV10-3 | AIGLADSYEQY
TRBV4-1 | ASSPLVGNTEAF
TRBV6-5 | ASSRSTGVGGYT
TRBV2 | ASSPTPLDTEAF
TRBV7-3 | ASSLRQGSYNEQF
TRBV7-8 | ASSPDGLGNQPQH
TRBV28 | ASSLWVSPGYT
TRBV5-1 | ASSLDPAGRRTNTGELF
TRBV30 | AWSGRGTEAF
TRBV6-6 | ASSQGLGPYEQY
TRBV6-1 | ASSSGPTTHEQY
TRBV5-6 | ASSSWTSGGAETQY
TRBV6-5 | ASRLLAGAGDTQY
TRBV7-9 | ASSPDRGRGDTQY
TRBV6-1 | ASSPTSAADYEQY
TRBV10-3 | AISDGDRGQETQY
TRBV6-6 | ASTLGGIGDTGELF
TRBV10-3 | AISESIAGGFTDTQY
TRBV19 | ASSAQGNQPQH
TRBV12-5 | ASGFGETQY
TRBV19 | ASTPGGYSNQPQH
TRBV11-2 | ASSLEPRAGFRNTIY
TRBV4-2 | ASSQEGVSTDTQY
TRBV4-1 | ASSPPQDTQY
TRBV10-1 | ASSESGVTDTQY
TRBV7-2 | ASSLKGIQPQH
TRBV6-6 | ASNFLQDGYT
TRBV9 | ASGISQGAVGNTIY